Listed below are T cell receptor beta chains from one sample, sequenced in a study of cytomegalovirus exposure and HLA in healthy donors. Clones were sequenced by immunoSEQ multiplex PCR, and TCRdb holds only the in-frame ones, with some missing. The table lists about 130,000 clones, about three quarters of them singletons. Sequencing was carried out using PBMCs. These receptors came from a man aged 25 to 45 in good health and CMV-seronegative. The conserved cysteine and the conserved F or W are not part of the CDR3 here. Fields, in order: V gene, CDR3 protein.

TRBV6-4,ASSARPGSGELF
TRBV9,ASSVGGDEQF
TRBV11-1,ASSSYRLADDTQY
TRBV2,ASSGQGAGGNQPQH
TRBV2,ASSDSGQGVKLF
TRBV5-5,ASSLSGYNSPLH
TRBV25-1,ASSVWRPGTSGHELF
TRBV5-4,ASNYRGGDGGYT
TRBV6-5,ASSDREIGSYT
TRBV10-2,ASLLPSGGDEQF
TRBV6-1,ASSARTGTEAF
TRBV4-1,ASSQDRDAKNIQY
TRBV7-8,ASSPQGRRQPQH
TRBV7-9,ASSLSFGQGATREKLF
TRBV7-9,SSSLGLYGLTYEQY
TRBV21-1,ASRGWYLSRRDANTGELF
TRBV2,ASWGEGGTGYDEQF
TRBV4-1,ASSQSEGWDTGELF
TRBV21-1,ASSKLAGGRYEQY
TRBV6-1,ASTMDWSSYEQY
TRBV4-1,ASSPTGTGGAYGYT
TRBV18,ASSPLGQDGEQY
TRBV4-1,ASSPGSFNTGELF
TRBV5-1,ASSLGSFQETQY
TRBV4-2,ASSQTGQGNYEQY
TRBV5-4,ASSLAGGGTLRGYT
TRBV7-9,ASSQRDRGRYNEQF
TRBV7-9,ASSSTGGETEAF
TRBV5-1,ASSLTDRESNTQY
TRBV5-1,ASSLPPGGAGELF
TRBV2,ASSALSGGTDTQY
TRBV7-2,ASSFRTATYEQY
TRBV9,ASSTRTGYSADTQY
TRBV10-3,AITDGNTQY
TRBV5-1,ASSDPGKETQY
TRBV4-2,ASSQSADTSTKQY
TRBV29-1,SVMTGGTEAF
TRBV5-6,ASSLRGTDSPLH
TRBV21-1,ASSKVRDRSSYNEQF
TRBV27,ASSFQGQIAGELF
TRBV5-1,ASSRGDLSNTEAF